Included here is one T cell receptor beta chain sequence, with context. As yet, its antigen is unknown. As defined, naive CD8 cells were CD45RO-negative and positively selected for CCR7, with terminally differentiated effector memory CD45RA+ cells excluded. Donors included only healthy HIV-negative adults lacking recent acute infections or vaccinations. CDR1 is SGDLS, CDR2 YYNGEE, per germline. The V end was cut by 4 bases, the J end by 5 bases, with 12 bases between. The CDR3 contains 13 residues. This was a deep-level run. Sequencing used immunoSEQ multiplex PCR; TCRdb keeps in-frame clones, though not all of them. Among roughly 810,000 clones listed, about 96% were seen once. The sample is drawn from a study of shared clonotypes between healthy human individuals. Across the study: CD4 naive and memory got three plates each, CD8 naive two, CD8 memory one. General study points: Against clonotypes common to all four donors, non-shared ones had lower generation probabilities.

The sample taken for sequencing was naive CD8+ T cells sorted from blood. The J gene is TRBJ2-5, the V gene TRBV9; tentatively, D is TRBD2 (6 bases). This sequence was found in a man younger than 40 in good health. DNA of the CDR3: TGTGCCAGCAGCCTCGGGAGTCGGGAGACCCAGTACTTC. Protein: CASSLGSRETQYF.